This passage covers 24 T cell receptor beta chains from one sample sequenced in a study of cytomegalovirus exposure and HLA in healthy donors. The PCR used 60 Vbeta and 13 Jbeta primers. Assay used: immunoSEQ multiplex PCR; TCRdb lists only in-frame clones, some missing. The sample spans 150,000 to 200,000 clones; the ten largest clones claim 1.3%. The sequencing sample was made of PBMCs. Every receptor here comes from a woman aged 55-70 years in good health and CMV-seronegative.

The chain links TRBV14 to TRBJ2-1; 8 nucleotides agree with TRBD2. Trimming cost V 1 base and J 1 base; bases outside gene matches: 3. CDR1 SGHDN and CDR2 FVKESK come from the germline V gene. There are 16 residues in the CDR3. CDR3 nucleotides: TGTGCCAGCAGCCAAGGCCCGGGAGGGTCCTACAATGAGCAGTTCTTC. Translating it yields CASSQGPGGSYNEQFF.

The chain couples TRBV5-6 to TRBJ1-4, with D possibly matching TRBD1 (6 bases). Germline-derived CDR1 and CDR2 are SGHDT and YYEEEE. V was shortened by 2 bases and J by 7 bases, with 15 bases between the two germline ends. CDR3 length: 15 amino acids. The CDR3 DNA reads as TGTGCCAGCAGCTTCGTAGGACAAGGGGGTGAAAAACTGTTTTTT. This gives the protein CASSFVGQGGEKLFF. Drawing the rest from reference TRBV5-6 and TRBJ1-4, the complete variable domain is DAGVTQSPTHLIKTRGQQVTLRCSPKSGHDTVSWYQQALGQGPQFIFQYYEEEERQRGNFPDRFSGHQFPNYSSELNVNALLLGDSALYLCASSFVGQGGEKLFFGSGTQLSVL.

V is TRBV5-8 and J is TRBJ1-2, with 7 positions matching TRBD1. With 1 base clipped from V and 7 bases from J, the junction kept 7 bases outside the gene matches. Germline assignment: CDR1 SGHTS and CDR2 YDEGEE. The CDR3 spans 14 residues. CDR3 loop: CASSLRTGAGGYTF. DNA of the CDR3: TGTGCCAGCAGCTTGAGGACAGGAGCAGGTGGCTACACCTTC.

The chain recombines TRBV7-3 with TRBJ1-5; perhaps TRBD1 as D (6 bases). This CDR3 has 15 amino acids. Germline lookup yields CDR1 SGHTA and CDR2 FQGTGA. Trimming shortened V by 5 bases and J by 5 bases, and 16 bases separated the two germline ends. The CDR3 protein is CASSPAGGADQPQHF. The CDR3 nucleotides read TGTGCCAGCAGCCCGGCGGGGGGCGCAGATCAGCCCCAGCATTTT.

The J gene is TRBJ1-1, the V gene TRBV5-1; 8 nucleotides match TRBD1. Trimming at V came to 0 bases and at J to 6 bases, leaving 4 bases not matched to a gene. Germline CDR1 is SGHRS and CDR2 is YFSETQ. CDR3 length: 14 amino acids. The CDR3 DNA follows: TGCGCCAGCAGCTTGGAGCAGGGGGCCGCTGAAGCTTTCTTT. This codes for CASSLEQGAAEAFF. Together with reference TRBV5-1 and TRBJ1-1, the CDR3 gives the full variable domain: KAGVTQTPRYLIKTRGQQVTLSCSPISGHRSVSWYQQTPGQGLQFLFEYFSETQRNKGNFPGRFSGRQFSNSRSEMNVSTLELGDSALYLCASSLEQGAAEAFFGQGTRLTVV.

The DNA for the CDR3 is TGTGCCAGCAGTTATTCGGGTAGCGGTGAGGCCTACGAGCAGTACTTC. Protein: CASSYSGSGEAYEQYF. The gene calls are TRBV6-9 and TRBJ2-7, with D possibly TRBD2 on 6 matching bases. V was pared by 0 bases and J by 2 bases, with 14 bases between. There are 16 residues in the CDR3. Germline lookup yields CDR1 MNHGY and CDR2 SVAAGI.

The V call is TRBV2, the J call TRBJ2-3; TRBD2 is a possible D gene (7 bases). Per germline, CDR1 SNHLY and CDR2 FYNNEI. This CDR3 is 17 amino acids long. V was shortened by 6 bases and J by 2 bases, with 21 bases between the two germline ends. The CDR3 DNA reads TGTGCCAGCAGGGCCGCTGGGGGGGCGGGAGTCACAGATACGCAGTATTTT. Protein sequence: CASRAAGGAGVTDTQYF.

The chain employs TRBV5-1 and TRBJ2-1, with TRBD2 matching over 16 bases. There are 15 residues in the CDR3. Germline CDR1 reads SGHRS; CDR2 reads YFSETQ. V was pared by 4 bases and J by 9 bases, with 4 bases of the junction left unmatched. CDR3 residues: CASSPGTSGGVEQFF. The DNA of the CDR3 is TGCGCCAGCAGCCCCGGGACTAGCGGGGGGGTTGAGCAGTTCTTC.

Concerning this clone itself: In the same sample, other DNA sequences code for this CDR3. The V call is TRBV7-3, the J call TRBJ1-5; no clear D gene. V shed 2 bases and J shed 5 bases, with 7 bases lying between them. This CDR3 has 13 residues. The germline V gene encodes CDR1 SGHTA and CDR2 FQGTGA. CDR3 residues: CASSLEPDQPQHF. The CDR3 nucleotides are TGTGCCAGCAGCTTAGAACCAGATCAGCCCCAGCATTTT.

V is TRBV7-3 and J is TRBJ1-1; D might be TRBD1 (5 bases). The V gene's germline CDR1 is SGHTA and CDR2 FQGTGA. The CDR3 has 12 residues. Trimming stripped 1 base from V and 7 bases from J, with 7 bases between. In DNA, the CDR3 is TGTGCCAGCAGCTTAAGGGGGGGTGAAGCTTTCTTT. Protein sequence: CASSLRGGEAFF.

This sequence joins TRBV7-6 and TRBJ1-5; D might be TRBD1 (5 bases). The length of the CDR3 is 12 residues. V shed 8 bases and J shed 6 bases, with 11 bases lying between them. CDR1 and CDR2 from the germline V gene are SGHVS and FNYEAQ. CDR3 in DNA: TGTGCCAGCGCCTCCAGGGTTCAGCCCCAGCATTTT. It encodes CASASRVQPQHF.

This sequence joins TRBV29-1 and TRBJ1-2, with 9 bases aligning to TRBD1. Unmatched junction bases numbered 2, after V lost 2 bases and J lost 4 bases. Germline CDR1 reads SQVTM; CDR2 reads ANQGSEA. The CDR3 contains 13 residues. The CDR3: CSVERTGVYGYTF. The CDR3 coding sequence is TGCAGCGTTGAAAGGACAGGGGTCTATGGCTACACCTTC.

The genes are TRBV5-1 and TRBJ2-5; TRBD1 agrees at 7 bases. V gave up 0 bases and J gave up 0 bases; unmatched junction bases: 2. The CDR3 is made up of 15 amino acids. Germline V gene sequence: CDR1 SGHRS, CDR2 YFSETQ. Written as DNA, the CDR3 is TGCGCCAGCAGCTTGGTGGGGACAGACCAAGAGACCCAGTACTTC. Residues: CASSLVGTDQETQYF.

The chain is built from TRBV14 and TRBJ2-5; perhaps TRBD2 as D (6 bases). The germline V gene has CDR1 SGHDN and CDR2 FVKESK. Trimming pared 1 base from V and 9 bases from J, leaving 12 bases between. The CDR3 is 13 residues long. CDR3 bases: TGTGCCAGCAGCCAAGTTGGTGGGGAGGCCCAGTACTTC. It yields the protein CASSQVGGEAQYF.

V gene TRBV15 combines with J gene TRBJ1-5; D unresolved. Germline V CDR1 and CDR2: LNHNV, YYDKDF (reference sequence). There are 15 residues in the CDR3. Trimming pared 0 bases from V and 2 bases from J, leaving 8 bases between. The CDR3 is CATSRDRAGNQPQHF. The CDR3 nucleotides are TGTGCCACCAGCAGAGACCGTGCGGGCAATCAGCCCCAGCATTTT.

The chain employs TRBV13 and TRBJ1-1, with TRBD1 matching 9 bases. Germline V gene lookup returns CDR1 PRHDT and CDR2 FYEKMQ (reference sequence). The CDR3 contains 13 residues. Trimming at V came to 5 bases and at J to 4 bases, leaving 2 bases not matched to a gene. The CDR3 reads CASSLDRGTEAFF. The CDR3 nucleotides read TGTGCCAGCAGCCTGGACAGGGGCACTGAAGCTTTCTTT.

A note on this clone: This same CDR3 is encoded by further DNA sequences in the sample. The chain couples TRBV7-9 to TRBJ1-1; no firm D call. CDR1 and CDR2 from the germline V gene are SEHNR and FQNEAQ (reference sequence). With 5 bases removed from V and 5 bases from J, the gap between germline ends came to 21 bases. This CDR3 has 16 residues. For the CDR3, the DNA is TGTGCCAGCAGCACCACAACCCATGGCCGATGGACTGAAGCTTTCTTT. Translating it yields CASSTTTHGRWTEAFF.

The V call is TRBV6-5, the J call TRBJ1-2, with D possibly being TRBD1 (5 bases). CDR3 length equals 14 residues. Germline V gene sequence: CDR1 MNHEY, CDR2 SVGAGI. Trimming pared 7 bases from V and 1 base from J, leaving 13 bases between. The CDR3 sequence is CASTSPTVNYGYTF. The CDR3 DNA sequence: TGTGCCAGCACCAGTCCGACAGTTAACTATGGCTACACCTTC.

The chain combines TRBV18 with TRBJ2-7, with TRBD2 matching 7 bases. Germline CDR1 is KGHSH and CDR2 is LQKENI. The J segment lost 6 bases and the V segment lost 3 bases, leaving 8 bases of the junction unmatched. The CDR3 totals 14 residues. CDR3 amino acids: CASSPPDGGIEQYF. The CDR3 DNA sequence: TGTGCCAGCTCACCCCCGGACGGGGGGATCGAGCAGTACTTC.

J is TRBJ1-1 and V is TRBV5-1, with TRBD1 as a possible D gene (5 bases). With 4 bases removed from V and 0 bases from J, the gap between germline ends came to 10 bases. The CDR3 loop spans 14 amino acids. Germline CDR1 reads SGHRS; CDR2 reads YFSETQ. CDR3: CASSPGLMNTEAFF. For the CDR3, the DNA is TGCGCCAGCAGCCCGGGACTGATGAACACTGAAGCTTTCTTT.

This chain connects TRBV6-5 to TRBJ1-4; D gene uncertain. CDR1 is MNHEY, CDR2 SVGAGI, per germline. V lost 2 bases and J lost 0, with 10 bases in between. The CDR3 has 16 residues. CDR3 nucleotides: TGTGCCAGCAGTTACGGTTTCAGATCAACTAATGAAAAACTGTTTTTT. Translated: CASSYGFRSTNEKLFF.

The rearrangement uses TRBV11-2 and TRBJ2-7, with a weak D call TRBD2 (6 bases). CDR1 and CDR2 from the germline V gene are SGHAT and FQNNGV. The CDR3 spans 17 residues. Trimming left V 1 base short and J 3 bases short, with 19 bases between. CDR3 sequence: CASSLVGGSAPFYEQYF. The CDR3 DNA reads as TGTGCCAGCAGCTTAGTTGGGGGGTCGGCCCCCTTCTACGAGCAGTACTTC.

The J gene is TRBJ2-5, the V gene TRBV11-2, with 8 bases identical to TRBD2. Per germline, CDR1 SGHAT and CDR2 FQNNGV. This CDR3 has 14 residues. Trimming removed 4 bases from V and 4 bases from J; junction bases left unmatched: 5. The CDR3 sequence: CASSYSGRLETQYF. In nucleotides, the CDR3 is TGTGCCAGCAGCTACAGCGGGAGATTAGAGACCCAGTACTTC.

The V gene is TRBV7-3, the J gene TRBJ2-3; 10 bases are shared with TRBD2. CDR3 size: 16 residues. Germline lookup yields CDR1 SGHTA and CDR2 FQGTGA. V was clipped by 2 bases and J by 2 bases; unmatched bases: 4. CDR3 coding DNA: TGTGCCAGCAGCTTAGGGACTAGCGAGATCACAGATACGCAGTATTTT. Protein: CASSLGTSEITDTQYF.